This TCR beta chain was documented in a study of long-term antiretroviral therapy in people with HIV (dated 2022 in TCRdb). About the full investigation: The earliest samples were collected roughly a decade before the 2015 WHO recommendation for immediate ART, at a time when ART was usually postponed until CD4 counts fell. No cross-contamination during QIAcube processing turned up in test extractions that ran a monoclonal T-cell line alongside 30 to 35 polyclonal samples. Of the 30 to 35 participants with HIV, 10 to 11 were female. From 30 adults with confirmed HIV infection, the cohort provided under 250 cryopreserved PBMC samples, gathered serially across a mean of about 6 years (range 1-12). A retrospective serial study tested whether ART initiation and durable HIV suppression were associated with changes in peripheral blood TRB repertoire composition and diversity. Points the paper makes about the study in general: Samples dated from the mid-2000s to the late 2010s, and the ART regimens used may be less effective than current ones. Inferences about post-ART repertoire changes were limited because no data were available on ART adherence, viral resistance or therapy changes. Narrower CDR3 length ranges were observed in HIV repertoires than in controls, and an antigen-experienced repertoire with only a slight naive shift after ART was suggested by the network structure. The repertoire was dominated across all time points by expanded TRB clones identified before ART initiation, although this dominance was seen to fluctuate and to decrease in many PLHIV after ART. A significant increase in TRB diversity was found to be associated with ART initiation, although TRB diversity was observed to remain significantly below that of transplant donor controls even after long-term ART. Because pre-ART samples had limited cell numbers, unsorted PBMC were profiled rather than sorted CD4+ and CD8+ T cells. Since PBMC availability was limited, sequencing covered only the TCR beta chain, with no alpha chain pairing.

The immunoSEQ hsTCRB v3.0 assay was used at survey level resolution to sequence the TRB variable region. A depth of roughly 40,000-55,000 T-cell genomes per sample was targeted for TRB sequencing. TRB libraries were pooled and sequenced on an Illumina MiSeq using a v3 150-cycle kit. The published analysis was carried out like this. Analysis of repertoires was carried out in R inside a reproducible Nextflow workflow spanning QC, data transformation and analysis. LymphoSeq2, an R package for exploring AIRR-Seq data, was used to implement the custom analyses. A few samples yielding fewer than 5000 total TRB sequences were excluded, leaving 188 analyzed HIV repertoires. Of the roughly 180 retained HIV repertoires, approximately 60 were collected before and 120 to 130 after ART initiation. Each repertoire was downsampled to 5000 TRB nucleotide sequences, and summary statistics were averaged across 100 downsampling iterations. The analysis kept only TRB sequences whose CDR3 regions were at least seven amino acids long. Two measures captured diversity: a Shannon entropy-derived clonality score and the Gini coefficient. In the repertoire networks, any two of the top 5000 CDR3 amino acid sequences were linked whenever the two sequences differed by an edit distance of one. Antigen specificity groups and MHC restriction were predicted for TRB CDR3 amino acid sequences with GLIPH2. To flag known associations with CMV, EBV, HIV or tissue antigens, CDR3 amino acid sequences were compared against VDJdb and McPAS-TCR. Pre-ART, post-ART and control groups were compared with Wilcoxon signed-rank tests and Holm-Bonferroni correction. TCRdb mirrors the immuneACCESS table, restricted to in-frame sequences. Some clones are absent from its copies; in checked studies, under half trace to an unresolved V gene, and the reason for the others is unknown. From that table come the V and J calls and clone size; the DNA was used to work out D and trimming. Present in this sample are about 28,000 clones, roughly 87% of which were seen just once. The ten most abundant clones make up roughly 1% of the sample.

The germline V gene (reference sequence) supplies CDR1 LNHDA and CDR2 SQIVND. From cysteine to phenylalanine, the CDR3 is 15 amino acids long. This entry keeps only the CDR3 DNA: 45 bases, framed from base 1. V sheds 3 bases and J sheds 3 bases, leaving 15 bases between their ends. Comment on this clone: Its antigen is still unknown. No much larger clone exists at a distance of one base, and base qualities are not known.

To be included, a participant needed at least one PBMC sample from before ART initiation plus at least two post-ART samples. Treatment was received in the United States of America by all participants with HIV. Cryopreserved samples of about 1-11 million PBMC were thawed and washed before DNA extraction. At the time of the earliest PBMC sample, participants with HIV were aged between roughly 20 and 60 years. Each participant contributed PBMC samples from 1-4 timepoints before ART initiation and 2-8 timepoints after ART initiation, with a median of 7 samples. Serial HIV viral load, CD4+ T-cell count, ART history and demographic data were obtained for every participant. Using a Qiagen kit on a QIAcube, genomic DNA was extracted from unsorted PBMC, with samples processed in batches of 12.

The source was unsorted PBMCs, collected 2 years after starting antiretroviral therapy. The sequence derives from a man in his forties or fifties with HIV. The sequence joins TRBV19 to TRBJ2-7; TRBD1 is a weak D gene call, 6 bases matching. In nucleotide form, the sequence is TGTGCCAGTAGTATCTCCCCGGGACAACTCTACGAGCAGTACTTC. It translates to CASSISPGQLYEQYF.